The present T cell receptor beta chain was sequenced within a study of T-cell memory formation after mild COVID-19. Overall study results and limits: Shrinking CD4+ clones were chiefly CM and EM; CD8+ ones were chiefly EMRA.

Each CDR3 protein is one row after TCRdb ran MiXCR on the 5' RACE reads. The sample holds about 100,000 distinct CDR3 sequences, more than 9.5% seen once. This clonotype was seen many times. The target antigen is unknown. V was cut by 4 bases and J by 2 bases, with 12 bases left in between. Germline assignment: CDR1 LGHDT and CDR2 YNNKEL (reference sequence). This CDR3 comprises 14 residues. The sequenced material came from PBMCs or a T cell subset sorted from them (not recorded which). This chain connects TRBV3-1 to TRBJ2-7, with D possibly matching TRBD1 (5 bases). The origin of this receptor is a man between 18 and 35 years old who had mild COVID-19 (a few samples of this study predate the infection). Cell type and time point are not known. This CDR3 is CASSPGHGPYEQYV. The CDR3 DNA reads TGTGCCAGCAGCCCCGGACACGGTCCCTACGAGCAGTACGTC.